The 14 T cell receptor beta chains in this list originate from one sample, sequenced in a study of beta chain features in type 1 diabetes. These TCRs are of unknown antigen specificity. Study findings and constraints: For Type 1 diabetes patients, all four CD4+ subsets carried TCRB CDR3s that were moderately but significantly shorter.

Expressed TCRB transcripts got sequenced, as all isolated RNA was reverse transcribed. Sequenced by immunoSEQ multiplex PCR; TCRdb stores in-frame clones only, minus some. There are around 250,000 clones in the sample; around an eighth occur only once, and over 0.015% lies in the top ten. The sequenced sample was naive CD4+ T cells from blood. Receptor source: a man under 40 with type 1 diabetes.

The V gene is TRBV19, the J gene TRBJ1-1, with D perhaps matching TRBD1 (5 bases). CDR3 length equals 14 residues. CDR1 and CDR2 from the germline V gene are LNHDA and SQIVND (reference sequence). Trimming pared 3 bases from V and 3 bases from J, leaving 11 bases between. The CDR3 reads CASSIRGRDTEAFF. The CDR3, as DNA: TGTGCCAGTAGTATTCGAGGCAGGGACACTGAAGCTTTCTTT. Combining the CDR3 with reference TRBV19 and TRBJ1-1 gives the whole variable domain DGGITQSPKYLFRKEGQNVTLSCEQNLNHDAMYWYRQDPGQGLRLIYYSQIVNDFQKGDIAEGYSVSREKKESFPLTVTSAQKNPTAFYLCASSIRGRDTEAFFGQGTRLTVV.

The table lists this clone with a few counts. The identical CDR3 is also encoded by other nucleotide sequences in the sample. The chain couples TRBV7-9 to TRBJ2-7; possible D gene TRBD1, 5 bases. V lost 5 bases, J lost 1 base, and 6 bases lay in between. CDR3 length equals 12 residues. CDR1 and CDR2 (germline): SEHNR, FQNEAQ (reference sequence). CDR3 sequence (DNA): TGTGCCAGCAGCAGGGGATCCTACGAGCAGTACTTC. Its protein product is CASSRGSYEQYF.

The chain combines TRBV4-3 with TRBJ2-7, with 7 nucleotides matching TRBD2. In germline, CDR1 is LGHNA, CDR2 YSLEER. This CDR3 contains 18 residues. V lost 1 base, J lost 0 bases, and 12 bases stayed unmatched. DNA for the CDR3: TGCGCCAGCAGCCAAGCGGCACTAGCGTGGGGGGTCTCCTACGAGCAGTACTTC. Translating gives CASSQAALAWGVSYEQYF.

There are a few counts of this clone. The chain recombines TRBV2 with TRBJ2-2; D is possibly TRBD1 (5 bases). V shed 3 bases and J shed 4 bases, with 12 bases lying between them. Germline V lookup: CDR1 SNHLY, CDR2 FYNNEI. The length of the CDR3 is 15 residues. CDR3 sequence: CASSEGSGRTGELFF. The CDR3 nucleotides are TGTGCCAGCAGTGAGGGGTCAGGGCGCACCGGGGAGCTGTTTTTT.

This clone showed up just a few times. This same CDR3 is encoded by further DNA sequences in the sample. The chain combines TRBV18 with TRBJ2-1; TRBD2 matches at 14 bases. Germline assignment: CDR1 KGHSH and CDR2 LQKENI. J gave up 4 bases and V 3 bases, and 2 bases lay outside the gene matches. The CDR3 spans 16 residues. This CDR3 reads CASSPRLAGGYNEQFF. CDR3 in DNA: TGTGCCAGCTCACCGCGACTAGCGGGAGGGTACAATGAGCAGTTCTTC.

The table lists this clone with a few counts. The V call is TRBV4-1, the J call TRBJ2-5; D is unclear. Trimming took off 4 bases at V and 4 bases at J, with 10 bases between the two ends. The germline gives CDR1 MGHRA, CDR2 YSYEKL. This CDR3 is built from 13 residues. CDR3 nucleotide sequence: TGCGCCAGCAGCCCCGAGATAGCAGAGACCCAGTACTTC. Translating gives CASSPEIAETQYF.

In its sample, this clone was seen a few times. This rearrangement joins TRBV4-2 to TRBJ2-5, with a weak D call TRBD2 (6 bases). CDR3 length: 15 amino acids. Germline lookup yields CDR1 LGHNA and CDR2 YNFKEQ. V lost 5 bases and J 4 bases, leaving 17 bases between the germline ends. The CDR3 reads CASSAGRWAIETQYF. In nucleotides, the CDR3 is TGTGCCAGCAGCGCGGGACGATGGGCCATAGAGACCCAGTACTTC.

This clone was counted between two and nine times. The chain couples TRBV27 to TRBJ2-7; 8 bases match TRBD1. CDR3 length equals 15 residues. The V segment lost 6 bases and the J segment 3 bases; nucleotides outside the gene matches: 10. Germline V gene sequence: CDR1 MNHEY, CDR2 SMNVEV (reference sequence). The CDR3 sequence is CASRLLGQVNYEQYF. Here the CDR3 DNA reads TGTGCCAGCAGGCTGTTGGGACAGGTAAACTACGAGCAGTACTTC.

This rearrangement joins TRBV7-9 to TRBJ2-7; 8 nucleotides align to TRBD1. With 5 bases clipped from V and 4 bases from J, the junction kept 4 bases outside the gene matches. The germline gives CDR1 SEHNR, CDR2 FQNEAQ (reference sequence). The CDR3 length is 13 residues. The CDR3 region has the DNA TGTGCCAGCAGCCGGGGACAGGTGTACGAGCAGTACTTC. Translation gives CASSRGQVYEQYF.

CDR3 in amino acids: CASLERNQPQHF. Written as DNA, the CDR3 is TGTGCCAGCTTAGAGAGGAATCAGCCCCAGCATTTT. This rearrangement joins TRBV28 to TRBJ1-5, with D hard to call. CDR1 is MDHEN, CDR2 SYDVKM, per germline. The CDR3 consists of 12 residues. V lost 8 bases to trimming and J lost 4 bases, with 9 bases between them.

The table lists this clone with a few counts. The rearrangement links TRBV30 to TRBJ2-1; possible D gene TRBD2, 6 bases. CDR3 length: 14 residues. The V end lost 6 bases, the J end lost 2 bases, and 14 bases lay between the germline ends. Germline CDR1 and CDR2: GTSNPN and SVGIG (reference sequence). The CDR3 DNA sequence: TGTGCCTGTTCAGGGACTTCCCCCTACAATGAGCAGTTCTTC. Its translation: CACSGTSPYNEQFF. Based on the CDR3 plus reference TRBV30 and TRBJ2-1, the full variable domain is SQTIHQWPATLVQPVGSPLSLECTVEGTSNPNLYWYRQAAGRGLQLLFYSVGIGQISSEVPQNLSASRPQDRQFILSSKKLLLSDSGFYLCACSGTSPYNEQFFGPGTRLTVL.

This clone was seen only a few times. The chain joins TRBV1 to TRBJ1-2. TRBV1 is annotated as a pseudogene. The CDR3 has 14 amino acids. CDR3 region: CTSSQEPRFYGYTF. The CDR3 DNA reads TGCACCAGCAGCCAAGAACCTAGGTTCTATGGCTACACCTTC.

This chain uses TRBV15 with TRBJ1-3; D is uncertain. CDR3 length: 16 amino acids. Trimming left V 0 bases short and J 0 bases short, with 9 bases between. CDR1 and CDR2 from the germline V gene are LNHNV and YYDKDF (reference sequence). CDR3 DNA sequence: TGTGCCACCAGCAGAGATCGCACTAGCTCTGGAAACACCATATATTTT. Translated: CATSRDRTSSGNTIYF.

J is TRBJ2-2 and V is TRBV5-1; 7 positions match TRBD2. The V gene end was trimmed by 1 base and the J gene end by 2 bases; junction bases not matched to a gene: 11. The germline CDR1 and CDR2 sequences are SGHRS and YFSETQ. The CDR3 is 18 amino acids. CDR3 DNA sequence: TGCGCCAGCAGCTTGTATTCTCCTAGCGGCCTTAACACCGGGGAGCTGTTTTTT. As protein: CASSLYSPSGLNTGELFF.